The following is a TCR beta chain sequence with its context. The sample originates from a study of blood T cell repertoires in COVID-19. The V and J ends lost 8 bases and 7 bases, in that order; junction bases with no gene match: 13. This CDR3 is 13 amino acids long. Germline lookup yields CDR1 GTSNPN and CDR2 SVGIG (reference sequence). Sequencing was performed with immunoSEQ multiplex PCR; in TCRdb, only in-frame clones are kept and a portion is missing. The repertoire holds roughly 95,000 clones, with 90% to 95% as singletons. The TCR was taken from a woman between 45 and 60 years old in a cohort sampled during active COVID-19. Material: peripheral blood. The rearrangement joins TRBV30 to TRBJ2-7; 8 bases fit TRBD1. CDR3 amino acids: CAGQGAHSGEQYF. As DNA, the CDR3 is TGTGCCGGCCAGGGGGCCCACAGTGGGGAGCAGTACTTC.